This T cell receptor (beta chain) is from a study of CD8 T cells in Susac syndrome. Germline assignment: CDR1 MNHNY and CDR2 SVGAGI (reference sequence). Trimming left V 2 bases short and J 1 base short, with 5 bases between. The CDR3 runs 14 residues. The authors reverse transcribed roughly 0.5 to 1 ug RNA with random hexamers. The authors amplified TCR beta CDR3 across 54 Vbeta and 13 Jbeta using immunoSEQ multiplex PCR. MiXCR was run by TCRdb on the immunoSEQ multiplex PCR reads, yielding one entry per CDR3 protein. The sample includes some 63,000 distinct CDR3 sequences, approximately 93% of them seen just once. Blood CD8+ and CD4+ T cells underwent high-throughput TCR beta sequencing.

This clonotype originated in a human donor with multiple sclerosis. Input material: CD8+ T cells from PBMCs. V usage is TRBV6-6 and J usage is TRBJ2-2, with unresolved D. The CDR3 DNA reads as TGTGCCAGCAGTTACAGGTGGAACACCGGGGAGCTGTTTTTT. Translation: CASSYRWNTGELFF.